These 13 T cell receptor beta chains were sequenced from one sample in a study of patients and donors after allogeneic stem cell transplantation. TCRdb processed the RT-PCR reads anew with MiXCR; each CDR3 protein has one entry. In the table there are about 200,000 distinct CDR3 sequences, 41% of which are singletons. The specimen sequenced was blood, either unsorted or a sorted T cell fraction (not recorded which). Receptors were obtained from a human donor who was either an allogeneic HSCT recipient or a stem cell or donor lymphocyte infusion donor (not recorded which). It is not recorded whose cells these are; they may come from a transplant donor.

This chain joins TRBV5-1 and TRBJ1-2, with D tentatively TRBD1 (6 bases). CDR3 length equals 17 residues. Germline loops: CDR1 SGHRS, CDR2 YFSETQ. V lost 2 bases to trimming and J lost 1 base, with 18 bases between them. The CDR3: CASSFSPPGQLNYGYTF. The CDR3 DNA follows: TGCGCCAGCAGCTTTTCCCCACCGGGACAACTTAACTATGGCTACACCTTC.

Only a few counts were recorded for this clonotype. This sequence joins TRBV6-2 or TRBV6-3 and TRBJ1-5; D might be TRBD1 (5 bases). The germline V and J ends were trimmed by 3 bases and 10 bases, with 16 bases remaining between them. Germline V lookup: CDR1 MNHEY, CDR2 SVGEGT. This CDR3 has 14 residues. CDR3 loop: CASSYGHGVYPQHF. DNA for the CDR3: TGTGCCAGCAGTTATGGACACGGCGTATATCCCCAGCATTTT.

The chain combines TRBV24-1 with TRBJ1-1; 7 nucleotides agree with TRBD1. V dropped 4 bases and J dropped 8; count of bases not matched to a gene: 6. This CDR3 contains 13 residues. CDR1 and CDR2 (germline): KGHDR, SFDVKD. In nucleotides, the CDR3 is TGTGCCACCAGTGAATCCGGGACAGCAGAAGCTTTCTTT. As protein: CATSESGTAEAFF.

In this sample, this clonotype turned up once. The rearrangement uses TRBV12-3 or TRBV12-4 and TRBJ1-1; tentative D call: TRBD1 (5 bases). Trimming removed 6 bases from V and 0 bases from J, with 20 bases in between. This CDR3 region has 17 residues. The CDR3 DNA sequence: TGTGCCAGCAGCCCCCGGGGGAAAAACTTAATGAACACTGAAGCTTTCTTT. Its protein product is CASSPRGKNLMNTEAFF.

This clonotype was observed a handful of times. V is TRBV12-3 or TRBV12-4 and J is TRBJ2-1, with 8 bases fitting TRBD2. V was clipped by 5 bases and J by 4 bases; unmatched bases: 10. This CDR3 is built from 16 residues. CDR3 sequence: CASSPFTSGSYNEQFF. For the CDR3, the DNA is TGTGCCAGCAGTCCCTTTACTAGCGGCTCGTACAATGAGCAGTTCTTC.

The DNA for the CDR3 is TGTGCCACCAGTGAGGCGGGCCGCCAGGGTCCCAGTTACCAAGAGACCCAGTACTTC. Amino acid sequence: CATSEAGRQGPSYQETQYF. This sequence joins TRBV24-1 and TRBJ2-5, with D perhaps TRBD1 or TRBD2 (5 bases each). The CDR3 runs to 19 residues. Trimming removed 4 bases at V and 0 bases at J, with 23 bases between. Germline CDR1 reads KGHDR; CDR2 reads SFDVKD.

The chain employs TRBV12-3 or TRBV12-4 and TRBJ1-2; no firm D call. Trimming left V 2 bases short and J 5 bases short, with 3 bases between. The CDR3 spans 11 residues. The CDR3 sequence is CASSLKYGYTF. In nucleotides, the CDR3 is TGTGCCAGCAGTTTAAAGTATGGCTACACCTTC.

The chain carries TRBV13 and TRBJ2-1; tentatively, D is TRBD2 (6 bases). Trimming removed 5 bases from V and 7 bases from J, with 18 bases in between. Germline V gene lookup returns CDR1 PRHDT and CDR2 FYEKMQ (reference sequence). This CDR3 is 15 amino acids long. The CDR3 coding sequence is TGTGCCAGCAGCCCCCGGGAGACCTCCTTAAATGAGCAGTTCTTC. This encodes CASSPRETSLNEQFF.

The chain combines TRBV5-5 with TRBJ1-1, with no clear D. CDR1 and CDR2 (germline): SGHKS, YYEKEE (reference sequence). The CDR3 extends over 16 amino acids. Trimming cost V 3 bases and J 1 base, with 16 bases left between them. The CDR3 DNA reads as TGTGCCAGCAGCTACAAACCCGGAGGTTCGAACACTGAAGCTTTCTTT. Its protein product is CASSYKPGGSNTEAFF.

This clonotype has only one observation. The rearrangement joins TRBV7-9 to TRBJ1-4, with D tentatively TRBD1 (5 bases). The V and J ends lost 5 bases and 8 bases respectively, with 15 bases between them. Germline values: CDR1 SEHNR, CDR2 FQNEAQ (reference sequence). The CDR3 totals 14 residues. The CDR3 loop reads CASSPGRRGEKLFF. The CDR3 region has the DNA TGTGCCAGCAGCCCGGGACGGAGGGGCGAAAAACTGTTTTTT.

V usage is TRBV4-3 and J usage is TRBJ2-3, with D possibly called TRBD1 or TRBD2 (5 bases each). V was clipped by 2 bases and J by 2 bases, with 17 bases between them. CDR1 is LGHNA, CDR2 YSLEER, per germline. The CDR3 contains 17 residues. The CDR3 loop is CASSQSLPGRITDTQYF. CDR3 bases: TGCGCCAGCAGCCAATCTCTCCCGGGACGTATCACAGATACGCAGTATTTT.

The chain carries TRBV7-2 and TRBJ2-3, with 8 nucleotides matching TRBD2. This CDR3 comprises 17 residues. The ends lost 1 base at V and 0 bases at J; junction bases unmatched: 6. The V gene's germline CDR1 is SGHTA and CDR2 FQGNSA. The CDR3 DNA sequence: TGTGCCAGCAGCTTAGGGGTAGCGGGGCCTAGCACAGATACGCAGTATTTT. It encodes CASSLGVAGPSTDTQYF.

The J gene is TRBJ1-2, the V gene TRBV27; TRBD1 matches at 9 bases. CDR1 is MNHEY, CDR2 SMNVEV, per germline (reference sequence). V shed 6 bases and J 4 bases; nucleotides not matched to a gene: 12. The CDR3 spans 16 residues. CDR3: CASRETNRGPSYGYTF. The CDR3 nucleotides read TGTGCCAGCAGAGAGACTAACAGGGGGCCGTCCTATGGCTACACCTTC.